A selection of T cell receptor beta chains follows, all from one sample in a study of blood T cells in healthy people across ages. MiXCR, applied by TCRdb to the 5' RACE reads, yields one record per CDR3 protein. The sample lists 900,000 to 950,000 distinct CDR3 sequences; roughly 28% were seen once. This sample also appeared in a second study, on T cells of mothers and their children.

Sequencing was done on a sample of blood. Source of these receptors: a woman aged 40 to 49 in good health. The CDR3 runs from the conserved cysteine through the conserved F or W. D genes are given only for firm matches. Rows may omit the clone size; those that give it use once, few, many or a size class.

>TRBV6-6|.|.|TRBJ2-2
TGTGCCAGCAGTTACGTAGAAGCCGGGGAGCTGTTTTTT
CASSYVEAGELFF
>TRBV9|.|.|TRBJ2-1
TGTGCCAGCAGCGTAGAGTCCCGCAATGAGCAGTTCTTC
CASSVESRNEQFF
>TRBV5-1|.|many|TRBJ2-1
TGCGCCAGCAGCTCTTTCGATGAGCAGTTCTTC
CASSSFDEQFF
>TRBV5-1|TRBD2|.|TRBJ2-1
TGCGCCAGCAGCTTGGGTTCTAGCGGGGGTCTCAATGAGCAGTTCTTC
CASSLGSSGGLNEQFF
>TRBV6-1|TRBD1|many|TRBJ2-5
TGTGCCAGCAGCTTGACAGGGATCGGGGAGACCCAGTACTTC
CASSLTGIGETQYF
>TRBV12-3/TRBV12-4|.|.|TRBJ2-3
TGTGCCAGCAGGCGTGGTTCTTACCCCGATACGCAGTATTTT
CASRRGSYPDTQYF
>TRBV5-5|TRBD1|.|TRBJ1-6
TGTGCCAGCAGCTCGGGACAGGGGTTTTCACCCCTCCACTTT
CASSSGQGFSPLHF
>TRBV6-1|.|few|TRBJ1-5
TGTGCCAGCAGTGGGCAGGTGAGCAATCAGCCCCAGCATTTT
CASSGQVSNQPQHF
>TRBV13|.|.|TRBJ1-2
TGTGCCAGCAGCTTTTCCGCAGGGGAGGGACATGGCTACACCTTC
CASSFSAGEGHGYTF
>TRBV20-1|.|.|TRBJ2-3
TGCAGTGCTAGAGCTCGTGGGGCGGGCACAGATACGCAGTATTTT
CSARARGAGTDTQYF
>TRBV20-1|.|many|TRBJ2-1
TGCAGTGCTAGAGGTGTGGACAGCTACAATGAGCAGTTCTTC
CSARGVDSYNEQFF
>TRBV12-3/TRBV12-4|TRBD1|.|TRBJ1-4
TGTGCCAGCAGTTCACAGGCAGGGGGTAGTGAAAAACTGTTTTTT
CASSSQAGGSEKLFF
>TRBV5-5|TRBD2|few|TRBJ2-3
TGTGCCAGCAGCGGTAGCGGGGGTGCAACAGGAGATACGCAGTATTTT
CASSGSGGATGDTQYF
>TRBV24-1|.|.|TRBJ2-5
TGTGCCACCAGTGATTCACCCGCAGGCTACCGGAATGAGCAGTACTTC
CATSDSPAGYRNEQYF
>TRBV12-3/TRBV12-4|TRBD1|many|TRBJ2-7
TGTGCCAGCAGTCCCGGGACAGCACTCTACGAGCAGTACTTC
CASSPGTALYEQYF
>TRBV5-4|TRBD2|few|TRBJ2-4
TGTGCCAGCAGCTCTGGGGAGGGTAAAAACATTCAGTACTTC
CASSSGEGKNIQYF
>TRBV25-1|.|few|TRBJ1-2
TGTGCCAGCAGTGACCTAGGAAAGGGCTATGGCTACACCTTC
CASSDLGKGYGYTF
>TRBV19|.|.|TRBJ2-1
TGTGCCAGTAGGGATAGACAGGAAAATGAGCAGTTCTTC
CASRDRQENEQFF
>TRBV11-2|TRBD1|many|TRBJ2-5
TGTGCCAGCAGCCCTGCCGGGACAGGAACACAAGAGACCCAGTACTTC
CASSPAGTGTQETQYF
>TRBV29-1|TRBD1|.|TRBJ1-5
TGCAGCGTTGTAACAGGGGGCGTCGGACAGCCCCAGCATTTT
CSVVTGGVGQPQHF
>TRBV15|TRBD2|.|TRBJ2-1
TGTGCCACCAGCAGAGATGATGTAGCGGGGGGGGGGAATGAGCAGTTCTTC
CATSRDDVAGGGNEQFF
>TRBV19|TRBD1|.|TRBJ2-1
TGTGCCAGTAGTCCCCTGGACAGGGGTAATGAGCAGTTCTTC
CASSPLDRGNEQFF
>TRBV20-1|.|few|TRBJ2-5
TGCAGTGCTCCGTGGACAAGCAACCAAGAGACCCAGTACTTC
CSAPWTSNQETQYF
>TRBV20-1|TRBD1|few|TRBJ2-3
TGCAGTGCTCCCGGGACAGGGGGCGCGGATACGCAGTATTTT
CSAPGTGGADTQYF
>TRBV12-3/TRBV12-4|.|few|TRBJ1-3
TGTGCCAGCTACCAAGAGTCTGGAAACACCATATATTTT
CASYQESGNTIYF
>TRBV28|.|few|TRBJ1-1
TGTGCCAGCACCGGGACCCTGAACACTGAAGCTTTCTTT
CASTGTLNTEAFF
>TRBV30|.|.|TRBJ2-5
TGTGCCTGGAGTGGGGTAGCCGGGGCGACCCAGTACTTC
CAWSGVAGATQYF
>TRBV28|.|.|TRBJ1-1
TGTGCCAGCAGTCCCCCGGGGGACACTGAAGCTTTCTTT
CASSPPGDTEAFF
>TRBV20-1|TRBD2|few|TRBJ2-7
TGCAGTGCTAGAGATCTCCGGGGGGGCGGATACGAGCAGTACTTC
CSARDLRGGGYEQYF
>TRBV6-2/TRBV6-3|.|few|TRBJ2-1
TGTGCCAGCAGTTACTCTACAGAAAATGAGCAGTTCTTC
CASSYSTENEQFF
>TRBV29-1|.|.|TRBJ1-5
TGCAGCGTTGAAGATCCGGATAAACCGCTACGAGAGCCCCAGCATTTT
CSVEDPDKPLREPQHF
>TRBV6-1|TRBD1|few|TRBJ1-5
TGTGCCACCACCGGGACAGGGGCGGGTCAGCCCCAGCATTTT
CATTGTGAGQPQHF
>TRBV24-1|TRBD1|few|TRBJ1-2
TGTGCCACCAGCCCGGGACAGACAACTAACTATGGCTACACCTTC
CATSPGQTTNYGYTF
>TRBV6-1|.|many|TRBJ2-7
TGTGCCAGCAGTGAAGCGAGTAATTTGCAGGGTCTGGCGTTCGAGCAGTACTTC
CASSEASNLQGLAFEQYF
>TRBV9|.|few|TRBJ2-1
TGTGCCAGCAGCGTAGCGGGGGTTTGGGATGAGCAGTTCTTC
CASSVAGVWDEQFF
>TRBV28|.|.|TRBJ1-1
TGTGCCAGCAGTTCAGGGGCGCTAATGAACACTGAAGCTTTCTTT
CASSSGALMNTEAFF
>TRBV4-1|TRBD2|few|TRBJ2-1
TGCGCCAGCAGCCAACCTAGCGGGGGGGTCGACAATGAGCAGTTCTTC
CASSQPSGGVDNEQFF
>TRBV9|TRBD2|.|TRBJ2-7
TGTGCCAGCAGCGTAGTGGCTAGCGGGGGTTACGAGCAGTACTTC
CASSVVASGGYEQYF
>TRBV4-1|.|few|TRBJ1-1
TGCGCCAGCAGCCAAGTTGTGACACCGAACACTGAAGCTTTCTTT
CASSQVVTPNTEAFF
>TRBV7-9|.|.|TRBJ1-3
TGTGCCAGCAGCCGAGGGGACTCTGGAAACACCATATATTTT
CASSRGDSGNTIYF
>TRBV6-5|TRBD1|many|TRBJ2-7
TGTGCCAGCCAGGACAGGGGTCCCTACGAGCAGTACTTC
CASQDRGPYEQYF
>TRBV20-1|TRBD1|.|TRBJ1-2
TGCAGTGCTAGGGGACAGGGGGACTATGGCTACACCTTC
CSARGQGDYGYTF